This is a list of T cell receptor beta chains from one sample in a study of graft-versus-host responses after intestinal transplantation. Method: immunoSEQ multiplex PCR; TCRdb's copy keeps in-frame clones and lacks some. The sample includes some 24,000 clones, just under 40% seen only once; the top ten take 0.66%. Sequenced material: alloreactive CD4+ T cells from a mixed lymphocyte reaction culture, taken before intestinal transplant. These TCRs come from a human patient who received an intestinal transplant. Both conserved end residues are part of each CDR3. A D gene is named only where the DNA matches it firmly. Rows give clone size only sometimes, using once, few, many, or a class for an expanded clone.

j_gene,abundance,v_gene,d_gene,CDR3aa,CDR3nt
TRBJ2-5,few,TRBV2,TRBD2,CASSLGLAGETQYF,TGTGCCAGCAGCCTGGGACTAGCGGGAGAGACCCAGTACTTC
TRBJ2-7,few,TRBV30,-,CAWSSAPAKYEQYF,TGTGCCTGGAGTTCGGCACCAGCGAAATACGAGCAGTACTTC
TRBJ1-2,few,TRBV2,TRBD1,CASSEDRAGYTF,TGTGCCAGCAGTGAGGACAGGGCGGGCTACACCTTC
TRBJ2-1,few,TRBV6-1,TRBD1,CASSAQGTTYNEQFF,TGTGCCAGCAGTGCACAGGGGACCACCTACAATGAGCAGTTCTTC
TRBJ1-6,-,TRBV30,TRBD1,CAWSYRGNSPLHF,TGTGCCTGGAGTTACAGGGGAAATTCACCCCTCCACTTT
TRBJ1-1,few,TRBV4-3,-,CASSQDGYLNTEAFF,TGCGCCAGCAGCCAAGACGGGTATCTTAACACTGAAGCTTTCTTT
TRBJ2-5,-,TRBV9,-,CASSVGQSKETQYF,TGTGCCAGCAGCGTAGGACAGTCTAAAGAGACCCAGTACTTC
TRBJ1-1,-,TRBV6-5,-,CASSTGLNTEAFF,TGTGCCAGCAGTACGGGTTTGAACACTGAAGCTTTCTTT
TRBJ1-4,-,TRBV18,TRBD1,CASSPRPGTVNEKLFF,TGTGCCAGCTCACCCCGACCCGGGACAGTAAATGAAAAACTGTTTTTT
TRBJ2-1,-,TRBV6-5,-,CASSFSRIYNEQFF,TGTGCCAGCAGTTTCTCTAGAATCTACAATGAGCAGTTCTTC
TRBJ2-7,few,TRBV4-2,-,CASSQGAGRSYEQYF,TGTGCCAGCAGCCAAGGGGCGGGTCGCTCCTACGAGCAGTACTTC
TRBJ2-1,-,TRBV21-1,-,CASRSGVATHSDNEQFF,TGTGCCAGCAGGTCCGGAGTAGCTACACATTCCGACAATGAGCAGTTCTTC
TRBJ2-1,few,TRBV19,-,CASRRRSFYNEQFF,TGTGCCAGTCGGCGGAGGTCCTTCTACAATGAGCAGTTCTTC
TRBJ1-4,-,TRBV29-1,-,CSVVRVGGAGEKLFF,TGCAGCGTTGTAAGGGTTGGGGGGGCAGGAGAAAAACTGTTTTTT
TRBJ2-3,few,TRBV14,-,CASSQEARRDRGISTDTQYF,TGTGCCAGCAGCCAAGAAGCCCGAAGGGACCGGGGGATAAGTACAGATACGCAGTATTTT
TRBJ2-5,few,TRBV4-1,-,CASSRPGIQETQYF,TGCGCCAGCAGCCGTCCCGGGATACAAGAGACCCAGTACTTC
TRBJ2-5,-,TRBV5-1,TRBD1,CASSGLQGDGGETQYF,TGCGCCAGCAGCGGACTACAGGGGGATGGCGGAGAGACCCAGTACTTC
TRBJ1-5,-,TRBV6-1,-,CASKFTGGEQPQHF,TGTGCCAGCAAATTCACGGGGGGCGAGCAGCCCCAGCATTTT
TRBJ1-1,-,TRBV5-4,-,CASSLGQGSFWGEAFF,TGTGCCAGCAGCTTGGGTCAGGGGTCATTCTGGGGTGAAGCTTTCTTT
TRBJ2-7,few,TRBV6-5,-,CASSYFAGSYEQYF,TGTGCCAGCAGTTACTTCGCCGGGTCCTACGAGCAGTACTTC
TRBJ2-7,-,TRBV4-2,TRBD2,CASSLQWTSGTYEQYF,TGTGCCAGCAGCCTACAGTGGACTAGCGGAACCTACGAGCAGTACTTC
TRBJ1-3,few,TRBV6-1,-,CASSVTGQFGNTIYF,TGTGCCAGCAGCGTAACAGGGCAATTTGGAAACACCATATATTTT
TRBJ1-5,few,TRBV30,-,CAWSVGAGSNQPQHF,TGTGCCTGGAGTGTAGGGGCAGGTAGCAATCAGCCCCAGCATTTT
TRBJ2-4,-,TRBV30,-,CAWSSGVAAQYF,TGTGCCTGGAGTTCGGGAGTAGCGGCACAGTACTTC
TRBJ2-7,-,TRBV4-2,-,CASSRAGVRYEQYF,TGTGCCAGCAGCCGTGCTGGTGTGCGGTACGAGCAGTACTTC
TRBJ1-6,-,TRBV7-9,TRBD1,CASSLVYGTGANSPLHF,TGTGCCAGCAGCTTAGTGTACGGGACAGGGGCGAATTCACCCCTCCACTTT
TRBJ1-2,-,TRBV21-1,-,CASTNGTGIHGYTF,TGTGCCAGCACCAACGGGACAGGTATACACGGCTACACCTTC
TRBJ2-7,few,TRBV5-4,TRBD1,CASRGGGQGSHEQYF,TGTGCCAGCAGAGGGGGTGGACAGGGATCCCACGAGCAGTACTTC
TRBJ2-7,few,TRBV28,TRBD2,CASSRAGGRSEQYF,TGTGCCAGCAGTAGGGCGGGAGGCCGGAGCGAGCAGTACTTC
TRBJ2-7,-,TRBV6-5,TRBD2,CASTRRLAGSHEQYF,TGTGCCAGCACCCGCCGGTTAGCGGGTTCACACGAGCAGTACTTC
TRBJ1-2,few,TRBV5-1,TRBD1,CASSLGQGAYGYTF,TGCGCCAGCAGCTTGGGACAGGGGGCCTATGGCTACACCTTC
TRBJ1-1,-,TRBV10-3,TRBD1,CAISPNRDRGTEAFF,TGTGCCATCAGCCCGAACCGGGACAGGGGGACTGAAGCTTTCTTT
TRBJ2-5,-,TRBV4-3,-,CASSQEGGGGETQYF,TGCGCCAGCAGTCAGGAAGGGGGGGGCGGGGAGACCCAGTACTTC
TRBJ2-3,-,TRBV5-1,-,CASSLDHRADTQYF,TGCGCCAGCAGCTTGGACCACAGGGCAGATACGCAGTATTTT
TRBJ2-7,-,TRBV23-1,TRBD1,CASTRKDRVYEQYF,TGCGCCAGCACGCGAAAGGACAGGGTCTACGAGCAGTACTTC
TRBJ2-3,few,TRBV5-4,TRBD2,CASSSSPGAGGGTDTQYF,TGTGCCAGCAGCTCCAGCCCGGGGGCGGGAGGAGGCACAGATACGCAGTATTTT
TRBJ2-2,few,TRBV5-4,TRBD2,CASSQTSGGAYRGGELFF,TGTGCCAGCAGCCAGACTAGCGGGGGGGCCTATCGTGGCGGGGAGCTGTTTTTT